This TCR beta chain was recorded in a study of identical twins. The study, taken as a whole, reports: Whereas memory repertoires showed no such difference, abundant cord blood beta clonotypes carried fewer insertions. Modeled out-of-frame TCR alpha sharing in monozygotic twins fell below observed levels. Zero-insertion results could be subject to partial confounding by invariant MAIT and iNKT cells.

TCRdb re-called the 5' RACE reads with MiXCR, one entry per CDR3 protein. Of 550,000 to 700,000 distinct CDR3 sequences listed, nearly 10% are singletons. On this clonotype itself: No antigen is known for it.

The length of the CDR3 is 17 residues. Germline V gives CDR1 KGHSH, CDR2 LQKENI. V was clipped by 0 bases and J by 4 bases, with 16 bases between them. These same records also appear under a second study, on yellow fever vaccine responses in identical twins.

The chain carries TRBV18 and TRBJ2-1, with D maybe TRBD1 (7 bases). The clonotype was recovered from a woman between 18 and 29 years old in good health. Material: PBMCs. The CDR3 is CASSPPGGQMNYNEQFF. CDR3 nucleotides: TGTGCCAGCTCACCACCGGGGGGACAGATGAATTACAATGAGCAGTTCTTC.